A selection of T cell receptor beta chains follows, all from one sample in a study of CD8+ T cells in alopecia areata. TCRdb's copy holds only in-frame clones and misses some; the assay was immunoSEQ multiplex PCR. The data show 190,000 or so clones, 58% seen once. The material was CD4+ T cells sorted from blood, obtained at week 24, from a patient treated with tofacitinib. The receptors shown here come from a human donor with alopecia areata. Each CDR3 is given with its conserved first and last residue. D genes are given only for firm matches. A row's size may be missing; if present it is once, few, many or a size class.

-,TRBJ2-7,TRBV7-2,-,TGTGCCAGCAGCTTAGGTCGGCTAGACTACGAGCAGTACTTC,CASSLGRLDYEQYF
TRBD1,TRBJ1-4,TRBV13,many,TGTGCCAGCAGGTACTACAGGGGGCGAAACGAAAAACTGTTTTTT,CASRYYRGRNEKLFF
TRBD1,TRBJ1-6,TRBV2,-,TGTGCCAGCGGAGTTGGTGGACAGGGAAATTCACCCCTCCACTTT,CASGVGGQGNSPLHF
-,TRBJ1-1,TRBV5-1,-,TGCGCCAGCAGCTTGAACCCGAACACTGAAGCTTTCTTT,CASSLNPNTEAFF
-,TRBJ2-3,TRBV14,-,TGTGCCAGCAGCCAAGTTGCGCGGCCAGCTACGCAGTATTTT,CASSQVARPATQYF
-,TRBJ2-7,TRBV29-1,-,TGCAGCGTTGAGGCGGGCGACGAGCAGTACTTC,CSVEAGDEQYF
-,TRBJ1-2,TRBV20-1,once,TGCAGGTGGGGGGACTATGGCTACACCTTC,CRWGDYGYTF
-,TRBJ2-5,TRBV7-6,-,TGTGCCAGCAGCCTGGACAGCCAACCCCCAGAGACCCAGTACTTC,CASSLDSQPPETQYF
TRBD1,TRBJ2-7,TRBV29-1,-,TGCAGCGTTGCCGGGACAGGGGGCCCTCGGCAGTACTTC,CSVAGTGGPRQYF
TRBD2,TRBJ2-1,TRBV4-1,once,TGCGCCAGCGGACTAGTGGCGGAATACAATGAGCAGTTCTTC,CASGLVAEYNEQFF
TRBD1,TRBJ1-5,TRBV27,few,TGTGCCAGCAGTGCGTCCCGGGACAGGGCCGGTTGGCATTTT,CASSASRDRAGWHF
-,TRBJ1-2,TRBV25-1,-,TGTGCCAGCAGTGAATATGGGCAGTATGGCTACACCTTC,CASSEYGQYGYTF
TRBD2,TRBJ2-5,TRBV28,-,TGTACCAGCAGTTCCACAACCCGACTAGCGGAAAAAGAGACCCAGTACTTC,CTSSSTTRLAEKETQYF
-,TRBJ2-7,TRBV10-3,-,TGTGCCATCAGTACGCAGGGCTACGAGCAGTACTTC,CAISTQGYEQYF
-,TRBJ2-3,TRBV29-1,few,TGCAGCGTTGACAGGGGAGGCACAGATACGCAGTATTTT,CSVDRGGTDTQYF
TRBD1,TRBJ2-5,TRBV28,few,TGTGCCGGATCGACAGGGTTGCAAGAGACCCAGTACTTC,CAGSTGLQETQYF
-,TRBJ2-1,TRBV9,once,TGTGCCAGCAGCGTACTTAGTCGACAAGATGAGCAGTTCTTC,CASSVLSRQDEQFF
-,TRBJ2-5,TRBV4-1,-,TGCGCCAGCAGCCAAGATCGGGGCGGAGAGACCCAGTACTTC,CASSQDRGGETQYF
-,TRBJ1-2,TRBV30,-,TGTGCCTGGAGTATCGGGCAGGATGGCTACACCTTC,CAWSIGQDGYTF
-,TRBJ1-3,TRBV11-2,-,TGTGCCAGCAGCTCTGAGCAGTCCCCCAGCCACTTT,CASSSEQSPSHF
TRBD2,TRBJ2-1,TRBV4-3,-,TGCGCCAGCAGCCAAGAGAAGCGGGGGGGCTACAATGAGCAGTTCTTC,CASSQEKRGGYNEQFF
-,TRBJ2-5,TRBV28,-,TGTGCCAGCAGTTTTAACCGGGACCCCAGGGGCCGCCAAGAGACCCAGTACTTC,CASSFNRDPRGRQETQYF
-,TRBJ1-6,TRBV5-1,-,TGCGCCAGCAGCAACCAGGGTGGAAATTCACCCCTCCACTTT,CASSNQGGNSPLHF
-,TRBJ2-3,TRBV29-1,once,TGCAGCGTCTTCGCGGGGGATACGCAGTATTTT,CSVFAGDTQYF
-,TRBJ2-3,TRBV4-2,-,TGTGCCAGCAGCCCCCTACTTTCTCCCAAACGATATGAGGGCCGCACAGATACGCAGTATTTT,CASSPLLSPKRYEGRTDTQYF
-,TRBJ1-2,TRBV28,-,TGTGCCAGCAGCTCCCACTATGGCTACACCTTC,CASSSHYGYTF
TRBD2,TRBJ2-7,TRBV29-1,-,TGCAGCGTAGAACTAGCGGGCTACGAGCAGTACTTC,CSVELAGYEQYF
TRBD1,TRBJ1-2,TRBV30,-,TGTGCCTGGGCCGGGACAGGGATCTATGGCTACACCTTC,CAWAGTGIYGYTF
-,TRBJ1-5,TRBV2,-,TGTGCCAGCAAAGTTGAGGGCAATCAGCCCCAGCATTTT,CASKVEGNQPQHF
-,TRBJ1-2,TRBV7-2,once,TGTGCCAGCAGCTTCAAGGGTACAAGTGGCTACACCTTC,CASSFKGTSGYTF
-,TRBJ1-5,TRBV10-3,few,TGTGCCATCAGTGTAGGTCCCAATCAGCCCCAGCATTTT,CAISVGPNQPQHF
-,TRBJ2-5,TRBV5-4,few,TGTGCCAGCAGCGCTGACGGAGACCAGCAAGAGACCCAGTACTTC,CASSADGDQQETQYF
TRBD1,TRBJ2-3,TRBV5-1,-,TGCGCCAGCATGTGGCAGGGGGCTCCAGATACGCAGTATTTT,CASMWQGAPDTQYF
TRBD1,TRBJ2-5,TRBV6-5,-,TGTGCCAGCACCAGATCGTCGACAGGGGGTGAGACCCAGTACTTC,CASTRSSTGGETQYF
TRBD2,TRBJ2-5,TRBV18,-,TGTGCCAGCTCACCCCTAGACGGACTAGCCCGGGAGACCCAGTACTTC,CASSPLDGLARETQYF
-,TRBJ1-1,TRBV19,-,TGTGCCAGTAGTAAAAGGACACTCACTGAAGCTTTCTTT,CASSKRTLTEAFF
-,TRBJ1-3,TRBV30,-,TGTGCCTGGGACTTACAGGGCTCTGGAAACACCATATATTTT,CAWDLQGSGNTIYF
-,TRBJ2-7,TRBV7-9,once,TGTGCCAGCAGCCGAGAGAGAGGACTATCCTACGAGCAGTACTTC,CASSRERGLSYEQYF
TRBD1,TRBJ2-5,TRBV30,few,TGTGCCTGGAGTACCCGGACAGGGAGCCAAGAGACCCAGTACTTC,CAWSTRTGSQETQYF
-,TRBJ1-1,TRBV2,-,TGTGCCAGCACCCCTGTGGCGGGGAACACTGAAGCTTTCTTT,CASTPVAGNTEAFF
-,TRBJ2-7,TRBV6-5,-,TGTGCCACCCTAGATAGGAGGAGCTACGAGCAGTACTTC,CATLDRRSYEQYF